The clone carrying this TCR beta chain was seen only once. Antigen specificity is unknown. This CDR3 spans 19 amino acids. Germline lookup yields CDR1 SEHNR and CDR2 FQNEAQ (reference sequence). The V segment lost 5 bases and the J segment 5 bases; nucleotides outside the gene matches: 15. The assay ran at deep level. Sequenced by immunoSEQ multiplex PCR; TCRdb stores in-frame clones only, minus some. The table records about 2.4 million clones, over 85% of them present only once. The sample belongs to a study of shared clonotypes between healthy human individuals. Study results and limitations: Since donors were few, the genetic and exposure-history diversity represented was limited.

The clonotype comes from a man younger than 35 in good health. Some clones in this sample may be carry-over from other donors' samples. This chain joins TRBV7-9 and TRBJ2-5; TRBD2 agrees at 15 bases. The sequencing input was naive CD4+ T cells from PBMCs. The sample's subset: CD45RA+ positively selected. The CDR3 reads CASSPPSRTSGRAYETQYF. The CDR3 DNA reads TGTGCCAGCAGCCCCCCTTCGCGGACTAGCGGGAGGGCCTACGAGACCCAGTACTTC.